This is a list of T cell receptor beta chains from one sample in a study of OX40 agonist ivuxolimab in advanced cancers. Clones were sequenced by immunoSEQ multiplex PCR, and TCRdb holds only the in-frame ones, with some missing. Here the sample spans about 91,000 clones, less than 90% being singletons. The starting material was CD4+ or CD8+ T cells sorted from blood, obtained in a trial of the OX40 agonist ivuxolimab. Source of these receptors: an adult with an advanced solid tumor such as melanoma, head and neck, liver or kidney cancer. Each CDR3 is given without its conserved first and last residue.

>TRBV30
AWGDRGLGEQY
>TRBV5-6
ASSSQGSGETQY
>TRBV2
ASSVGLNTGELF
>TRBV7-2
ASSYLVNTGELF
>TRBV7-3
ASSFRQGADTGELF
>TRBV5-6
ASSTGTRGSETQY
>TRBV19
ASSIVVNTHSNQPQH
>TRBV28
ASSFPGWQPDTQY
>TRBV7-7
ASSLGGTEQETQY
>TRBV27
ASSLSGGETQY
>TRBV11-2
ASSPRQGYNTEAF
>TRBV7-2
ASSLGAVRDTQY
>TRBV6-6
ASSYEGQSYNEQF
>TRBV9
ASSVVGDGTDTQY
>TRBV27
ASGVYRTDTQY
>TRBV9
ASSPIDRDSPLH
>TRBV9
ASSPGVGGYNEQF
>TRBV19
ATQDRGRNSPLH
>TRBV19
ASSMGGGTDTQY
>TRBV30
ALKTGLGSYNEQF
>TRBV10-1
ASSVAGESDTQY
>TRBV7-3
ASSLSGAVQETQY
>TRBV27
ASSSSSKQGVNSPLH
>TRBV12-5
ASGFIDRETQY
>TRBV7-3
ASSLTGQGTDTQY
>TRBV7-8
ASSIGTSGGTRSYNEQF
>TRBV18
ASSTGQGSYNEQF
>TRBV11-3
ASSLSGTGDQPQH
>TRBV7-9
ASSLEIEGNSPLH
>TRBV25-1
ASSDRDQPQH
>TRBV11-3
ASSLTRNTEAF
>TRBV7-8
ASSLVQGGNTIY